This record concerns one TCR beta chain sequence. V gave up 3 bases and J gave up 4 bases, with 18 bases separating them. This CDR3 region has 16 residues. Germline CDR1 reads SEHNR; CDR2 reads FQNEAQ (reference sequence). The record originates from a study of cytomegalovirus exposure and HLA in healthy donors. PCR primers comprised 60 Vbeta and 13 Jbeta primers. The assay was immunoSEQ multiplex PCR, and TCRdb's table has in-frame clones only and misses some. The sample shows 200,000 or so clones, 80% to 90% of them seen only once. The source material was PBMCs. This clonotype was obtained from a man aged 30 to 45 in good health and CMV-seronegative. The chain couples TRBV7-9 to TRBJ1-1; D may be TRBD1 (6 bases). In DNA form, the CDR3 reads TGTGCCAGCAGCTTGCCGGGGGGCAGGATACCCACTGAAGCTTTCTTT. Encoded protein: CASSLPGGRIPTEAFF.